This TCR beta chain emerged from a study of low-dose radiotherapy and immunotherapy resistance in tumors. The sample's time point: before trial treatment. The donors' regimen was nivolumab, ipilimumab, aspirin, low-dose cyclophosphamide and low-dose radiotherapy. Primers targeting TRAV and TRBV primed first-strand cDNA, covering alpha and beta chains. For amplifying TCRs, the PCR ran for around 20 cycles with Phusion, which was used together with a constant-region primer and the adapter on the V primers. Each CDR3 protein gets one entry after TCRdb re-called the reads with MiXCR. Of tens of thousands of distinct CDR3 sequences listed, around 9.2% were seen once; the top ten hold about 1%. Germline V CDR1 and CDR2: LGHDT, YNNKEL (reference sequence). Trimming removed 1 base from V and 5 bases from J, with 10 bases in between. The CDR3 is 14 residues long.

The sequences come from PBMCs, collected before treatment. The chain carries TRBV3-1 and TRBJ2-3, with D possibly matching TRBD1 (5 bases). This TCR derives from a male donor with prostate cancer. CDR3 sequence (DNA): TGTGCCAGCAGCCAAGGGGGCATGCGAGATACGCAGTATTTT. As protein: CASSQGGMRDTQYF.